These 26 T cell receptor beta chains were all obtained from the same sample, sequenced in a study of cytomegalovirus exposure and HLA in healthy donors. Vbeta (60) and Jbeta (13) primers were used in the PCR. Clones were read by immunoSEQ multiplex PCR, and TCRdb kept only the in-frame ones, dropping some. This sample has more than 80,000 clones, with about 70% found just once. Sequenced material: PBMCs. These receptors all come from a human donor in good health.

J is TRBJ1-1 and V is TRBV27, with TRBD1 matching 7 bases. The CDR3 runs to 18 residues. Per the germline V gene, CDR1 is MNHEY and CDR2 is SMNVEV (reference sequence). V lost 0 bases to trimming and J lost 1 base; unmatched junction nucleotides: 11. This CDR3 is CASSLSKGQGVWNTEAFF. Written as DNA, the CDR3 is TGTGCCAGCAGTTTATCGAAGGGGCAGGGGGTATGGAACACTGAAGCTTTCTTT.

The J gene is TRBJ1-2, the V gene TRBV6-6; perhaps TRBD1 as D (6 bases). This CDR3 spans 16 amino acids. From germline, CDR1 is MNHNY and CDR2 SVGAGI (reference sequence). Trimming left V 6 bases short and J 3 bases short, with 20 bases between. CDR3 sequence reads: CASSPARGGPHYGYTF. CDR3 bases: TGTGCCAGCAGCCCCGCTCGGGGGGGCCCTCACTATGGCTACACCTTC.

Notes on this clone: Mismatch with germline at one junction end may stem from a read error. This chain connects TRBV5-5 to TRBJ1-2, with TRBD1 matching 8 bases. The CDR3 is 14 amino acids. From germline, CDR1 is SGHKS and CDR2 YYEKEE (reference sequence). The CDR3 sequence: CASSSTTGAYGYPF. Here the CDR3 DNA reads TGTGCCAGCAGCTCAACGACAGGGGCTTATGGCTACCCCTTC.

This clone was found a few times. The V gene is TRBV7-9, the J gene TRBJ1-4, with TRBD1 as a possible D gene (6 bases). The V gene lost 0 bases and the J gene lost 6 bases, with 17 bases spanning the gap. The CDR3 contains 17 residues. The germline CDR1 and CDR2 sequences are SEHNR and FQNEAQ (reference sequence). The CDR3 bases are TGTGCCAGCAGCTTAGCGCTTTTGGGGACACCGGATGAAAAACTGTTTTTT. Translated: CASSLALLGTPDEKLFF.

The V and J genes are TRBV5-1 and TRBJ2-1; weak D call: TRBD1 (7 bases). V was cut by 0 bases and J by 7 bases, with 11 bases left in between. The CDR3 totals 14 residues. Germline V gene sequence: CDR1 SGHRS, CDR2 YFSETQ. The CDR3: CASSLETGRNEQFF. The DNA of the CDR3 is TGCGCCAGCAGCTTGGAGACAGGGAGGAATGAGCAGTTCTTC.

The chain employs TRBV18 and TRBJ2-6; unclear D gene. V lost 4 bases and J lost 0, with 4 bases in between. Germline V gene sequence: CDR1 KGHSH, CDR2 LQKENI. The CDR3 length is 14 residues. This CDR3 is CASSLGSGANVLTF. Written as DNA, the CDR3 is TGTGCCAGCTCACTCGGCTCTGGGGCCAACGTCCTGACTTTC. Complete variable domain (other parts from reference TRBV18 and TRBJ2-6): NAGVMQNPRHLVRRRGQEARLRCSPMKGHSHVYWYRQLPEEGLKFMVYLQKENIIDESGMPKERFSAEFPKEGPSILRIQQVVRGDSAAYFCASSLGSGANVLTFGAGSRLTVL.

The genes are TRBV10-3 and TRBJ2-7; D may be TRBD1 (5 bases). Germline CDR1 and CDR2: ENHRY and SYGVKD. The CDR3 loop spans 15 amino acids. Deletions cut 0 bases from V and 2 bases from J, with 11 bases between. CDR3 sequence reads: CAISESGQITYEQYF. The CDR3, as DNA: TGTGCCATCAGTGAGTCGGGGCAGATAACCTACGAGCAGTACTTC.

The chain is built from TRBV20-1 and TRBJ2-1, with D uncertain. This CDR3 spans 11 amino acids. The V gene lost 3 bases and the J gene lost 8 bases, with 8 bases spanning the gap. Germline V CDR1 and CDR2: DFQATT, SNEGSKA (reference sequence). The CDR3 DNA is TGCAGTGCTAGGAGCGTGGATGAGCAGTTCTTC. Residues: CSARSVDEQFF.

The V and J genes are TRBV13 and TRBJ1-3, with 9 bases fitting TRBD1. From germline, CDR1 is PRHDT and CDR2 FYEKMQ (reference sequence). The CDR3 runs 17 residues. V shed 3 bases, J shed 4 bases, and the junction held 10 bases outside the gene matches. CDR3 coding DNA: TGTGCCAGCAGCTTCGGGGGACAGGGATTCGCCGGAAACACCATATATTTT. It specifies CASSFGGQGFAGNTIYF.

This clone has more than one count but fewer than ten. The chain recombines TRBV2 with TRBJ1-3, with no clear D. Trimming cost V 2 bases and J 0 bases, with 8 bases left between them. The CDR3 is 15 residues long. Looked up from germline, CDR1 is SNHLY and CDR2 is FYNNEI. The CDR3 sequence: CASSEMRDSGNTIYF. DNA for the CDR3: TGTGCCAGCAGTGAAATGAGGGACTCTGGAAACACCATATATTTT.

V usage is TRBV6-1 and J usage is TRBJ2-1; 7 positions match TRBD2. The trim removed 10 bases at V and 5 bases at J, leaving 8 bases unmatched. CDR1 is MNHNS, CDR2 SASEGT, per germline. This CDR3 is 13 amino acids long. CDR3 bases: TGTGCCAACACAGCGGGACCTAACAATGAGCAGTTCTTC. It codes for CANTAGPNNEQFF.

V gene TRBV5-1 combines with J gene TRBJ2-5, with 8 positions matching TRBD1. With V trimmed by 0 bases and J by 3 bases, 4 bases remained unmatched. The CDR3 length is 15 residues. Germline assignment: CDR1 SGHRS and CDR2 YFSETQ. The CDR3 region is CASSLGTGTKETQYF. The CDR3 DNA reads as TGCGCCAGCAGCTTGGGGACAGGGACCAAAGAGACCCAGTACTTC.

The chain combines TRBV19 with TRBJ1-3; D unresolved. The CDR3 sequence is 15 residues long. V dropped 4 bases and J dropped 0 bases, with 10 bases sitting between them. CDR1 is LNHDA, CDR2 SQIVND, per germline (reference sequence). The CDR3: CASSTGLRSGNTIYF. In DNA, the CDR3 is TGTGCCAGTAGTACAGGACTGCGCTCTGGAAACACCATATATTTT. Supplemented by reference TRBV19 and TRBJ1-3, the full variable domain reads DGGITQSPKYLFRKEGQNVTLSCEQNLNHDAMYWYRQDPGQGLRLIYYSQIVNDFQKGDIAEGYSVSREKKESFPLTVTSAQKNPTAFYLCASSTGLRSGNTIYFGEGSWLTVV.

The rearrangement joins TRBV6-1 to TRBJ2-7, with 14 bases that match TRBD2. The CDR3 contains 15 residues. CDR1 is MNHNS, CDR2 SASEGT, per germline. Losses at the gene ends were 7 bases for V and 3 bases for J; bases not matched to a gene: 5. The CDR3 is CASIPGLAGGYEQYF. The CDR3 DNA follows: TGTGCCAGCATTCCCGGACTAGCGGGGGGCTACGAGCAGTACTTC.

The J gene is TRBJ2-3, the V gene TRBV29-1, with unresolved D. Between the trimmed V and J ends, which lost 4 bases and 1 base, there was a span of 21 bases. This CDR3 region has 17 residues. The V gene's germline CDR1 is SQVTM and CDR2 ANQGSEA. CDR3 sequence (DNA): TGCAGCGTTGTTGGCGATGATACTAAATGGGGCACAGATACGCAGTATTTT. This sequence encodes CSVVGDDTKWGTDTQYF.

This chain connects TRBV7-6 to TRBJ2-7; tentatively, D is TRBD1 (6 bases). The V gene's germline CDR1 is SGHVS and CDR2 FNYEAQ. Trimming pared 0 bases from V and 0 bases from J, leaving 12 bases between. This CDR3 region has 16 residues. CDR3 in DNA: TGTGCCAGCAGCTTAGCCAAGGACAGTAGCTCCTACGAGCAGTACTTC. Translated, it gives CASSLAKDSSSYEQYF.

CDR3 nucleotide sequence: TGTGCCAGCACGACGGACAGAGGAAATGAAAAACTGTTTTTT. Protein: CASTTDRGNEKLFF. The V gene is TRBV18, the J gene TRBJ1-4; a possible D gene is TRBD1 (6 bases). The CDR3 extends over 14 amino acids. Germline V lookup: CDR1 KGHSH, CDR2 LQKENI. V shed 8 bases and J shed 5 bases, with 15 bases lying between them.

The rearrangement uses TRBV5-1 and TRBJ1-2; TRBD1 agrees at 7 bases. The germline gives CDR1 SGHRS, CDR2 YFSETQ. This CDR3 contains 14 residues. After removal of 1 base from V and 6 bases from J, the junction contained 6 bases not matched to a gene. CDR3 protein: CASSLSDRANGYTF. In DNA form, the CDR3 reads TGCGCCAGCAGCTTGTCCGACAGGGCCAATGGCTACACCTTC.

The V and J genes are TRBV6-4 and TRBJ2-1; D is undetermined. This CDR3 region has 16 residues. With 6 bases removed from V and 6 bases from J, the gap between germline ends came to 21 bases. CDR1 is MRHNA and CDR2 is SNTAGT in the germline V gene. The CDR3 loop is CASSPEPLGWSNEQFF. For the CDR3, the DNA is TGTGCCAGCAGCCCCGAGCCTCTAGGATGGTCCAATGAGCAGTTCTTC.

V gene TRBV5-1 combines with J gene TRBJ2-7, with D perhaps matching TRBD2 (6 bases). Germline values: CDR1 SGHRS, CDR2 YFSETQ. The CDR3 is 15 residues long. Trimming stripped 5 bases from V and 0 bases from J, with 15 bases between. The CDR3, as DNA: TGCGCCAGCAGTTGGGAGGTTGGCGGCTCCTACGAGCAGTACTTC. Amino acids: CASSWEVGGSYEQYF. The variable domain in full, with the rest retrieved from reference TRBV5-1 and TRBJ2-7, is KAGVTQTPRYLIKTRGQQVTLSCSPISGHRSVSWYQQTPGQGLQFLFEYFSETQRNKGNFPGRFSGRQFSNSRSEMNVSTLELGDSALYLCASSWEVGGSYEQYFGPGTRLTVT.

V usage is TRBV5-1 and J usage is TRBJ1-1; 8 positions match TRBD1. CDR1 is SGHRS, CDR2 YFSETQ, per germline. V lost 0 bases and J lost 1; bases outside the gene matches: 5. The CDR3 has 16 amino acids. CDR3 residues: CASSLGDRRQNTEAFF. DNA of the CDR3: TGCGCCAGCAGCTTGGGGGACAGGAGACAGAACACTGAAGCTTTCTTT.

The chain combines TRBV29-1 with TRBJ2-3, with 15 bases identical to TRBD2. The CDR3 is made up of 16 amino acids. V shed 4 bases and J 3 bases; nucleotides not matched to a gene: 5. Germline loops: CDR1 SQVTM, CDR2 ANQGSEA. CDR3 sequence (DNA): TGCAGCGTTGGAGGACTAGCGGGAGGGAGAACAGATACGCAGTATTTT. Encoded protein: CSVGGLAGGRTDTQYF.

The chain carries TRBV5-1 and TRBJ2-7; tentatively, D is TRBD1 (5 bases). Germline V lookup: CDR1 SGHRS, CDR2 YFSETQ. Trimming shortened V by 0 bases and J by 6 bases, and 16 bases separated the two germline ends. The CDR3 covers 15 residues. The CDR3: CASSLDLGRVSEQYF. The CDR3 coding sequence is TGCGCCAGCAGCTTGGATTTGGGCAGGGTAAGCGAGCAGTACTTC.

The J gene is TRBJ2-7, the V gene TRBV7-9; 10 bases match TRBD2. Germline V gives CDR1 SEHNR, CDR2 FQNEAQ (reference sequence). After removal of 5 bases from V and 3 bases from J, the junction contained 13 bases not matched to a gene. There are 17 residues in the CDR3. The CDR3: CASSPRGSLAGVYEQYF. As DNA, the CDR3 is TGTGCCAGCAGCCCAAGGGGGTCTCTAGCGGGGGTCTACGAGCAGTACTTC.

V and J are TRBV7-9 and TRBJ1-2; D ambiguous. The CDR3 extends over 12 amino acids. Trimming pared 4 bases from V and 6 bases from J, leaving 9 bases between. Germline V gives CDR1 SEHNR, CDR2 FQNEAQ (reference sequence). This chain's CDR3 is CASSSTPNGYTF. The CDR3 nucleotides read TGTGCCAGCAGCTCTACCCCAAATGGCTACACCTTC.

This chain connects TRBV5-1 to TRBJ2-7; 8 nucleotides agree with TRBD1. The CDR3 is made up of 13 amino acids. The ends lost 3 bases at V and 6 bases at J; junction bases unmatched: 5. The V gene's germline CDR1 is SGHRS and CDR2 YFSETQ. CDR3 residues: CASSSDRVGEQYF. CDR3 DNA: TGCGCCAGCAGCTCGGACAGGGTTGGCGAGCAGTACTTC.